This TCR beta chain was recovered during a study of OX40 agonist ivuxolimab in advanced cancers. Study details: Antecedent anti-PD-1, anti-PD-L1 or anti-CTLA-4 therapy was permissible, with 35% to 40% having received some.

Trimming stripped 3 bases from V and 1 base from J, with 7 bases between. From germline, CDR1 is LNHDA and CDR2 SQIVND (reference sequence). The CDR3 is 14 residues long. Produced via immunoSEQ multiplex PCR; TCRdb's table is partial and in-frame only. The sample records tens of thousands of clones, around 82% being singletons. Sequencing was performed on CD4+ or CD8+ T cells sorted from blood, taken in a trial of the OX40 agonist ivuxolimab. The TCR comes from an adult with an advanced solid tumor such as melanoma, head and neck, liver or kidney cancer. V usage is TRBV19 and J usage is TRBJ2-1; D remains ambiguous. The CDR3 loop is CASSISGSYNEQFF. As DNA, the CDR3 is TGTGCCAGTAGTATTTCCGGGTCCTACAATGAGCAGTTCTTC.